Listed below are T cell receptor beta chains from one sample, sequenced in a study of blood T cell repertoires in COVID-19. Clones were read by immunoSEQ multiplex PCR, and TCRdb kept only the in-frame ones, dropping some. This sample has some 250,000 clones, with 70% to 85% found just once. Source material: PBMCs or T cells enriched from blood (not recorded which). The receptors were sampled from a man between 35 and 55 years old who had recovered from COVID-19. Each CDR3 is given without its conserved first and last residue. Clone size is given for some rows only: seen once, a few or many times, or a class if the clone is expanded.

V,size,J,CDR3
TRBV19,NA,TRBJ2-1,ASTGGDSTGREQF
TRBV5-1,NA,TRBJ1-5,ASSLEGARNQPQH
TRBV6-4,NA,TRBJ2-3,ASMTSWLGTRTDTQY
TRBV30,NA,TRBJ1-2,AWSLYSTGLSYGYT
TRBV20-1,NA,TRBJ2-7,SASLESQY
TRBV28,NA,TRBJ1-2,ASSQMDRRYT
TRBV5-4,NA,TRBJ2-7,ASSAGTGWLD
TRBV7-8,NA,TRBJ2-7,ASSLAINEQY
TRBV7-3,NA,TRBJ2-2,ASSLRPSGVTGELF
TRBV19,NA,TRBJ2-3,ASSIKLGTDTQY
TRBV28,NA,TRBJ2-1,ASRRGGRDNEQF
TRBV4-2,NA,TRBJ1-2,ASSQDQGYT
TRBV6-2/TRBV6-3,NA,TRBJ1-5,ASSYSGTGLQPQH
TRBV6-6,NA,TRBJ1-5,ASSYEKDRGDQPQH
TRBV11-2,NA,TRBJ2-5,ASSQGTATVETQY
TRBV27,NA,TRBJ1-5,ASRTIQGGNSNQPQH
TRBV7-3,NA,TRBJ2-7,ASSLGQGAYEQY
TRBV7-7,NA,TRBJ2-5,ASSRGRGSQETQY
TRBV3-1/TRBV3-2,NA,TRBJ2-3,ASSSVREGWQDTQY
TRBV15,NA,TRBJ1-2,ATSRVAGEDGYT
TRBV6-2/TRBV6-3,once,TRBJ2-2,ASSPQGAGELF
TRBV7-8,few,TRBJ1-1,ASSLIGQAPYGDTEAF
TRBV28,NA,TRBJ1-1,ASILIGADEAF
TRBV6-5,NA,TRBJ2-7,ASSLLGAQY
TRBV10-3,NA,TRBJ2-3,AISQGEDTQY
TRBV28,NA,TRBJ1-1,ATRLDRLNTEAF
TRBV9,NA,TRBJ1-3,ASSARTGPGNTIY
TRBV27,NA,TRBJ2-1,ASSLVGLSYNEQF
TRBV19,NA,TRBJ2-7,ASSIHGGRQSYEQY
TRBV29-1,NA,TRBJ2-2,SVVSGTGANTGELF
TRBV4-2,NA,TRBJ2-1,ASSQIERGRYNEQF
TRBV14,NA,TRBJ2-5,ATWGLAGGMKTQY
TRBV27,NA,TRBJ1-3,ASSPGGGNTIY
TRBV13,NA,TRBJ2-7,ASSFGTSYEQY
TRBV4-1,NA,TRBJ2-3,ASSQGLARSTDTQY
TRBV6-5,few,TRBJ2-7,ASTPLAGGSYEQY
TRBV18,NA,TRBJ2-1,ASSPAGLAGVGEQF